This TCR beta chain was sequenced in a study of shared clonotypes between healthy human individuals. Using immunoSEQ multiplex PCR, the repertoire was profiled, and TCRdb retains in-frame clones only, with some absent. The profile shows under 600,000 clones, over 75% of them singletons. The receptor comes from a woman between 40 and 55 years old in good health. Some clones in this sample may be carry-over from other donors' samples. The sequencing sample was made of PBMCs.

The CDR3 is CASSYTLGGSGNTIYF. The CDR3 coding sequence is TGTGCCAGCAGCTACACCCTGGGGGGCTCTGGAAACACCATATATTTT. The chain combines TRBV5-6 with TRBJ1-3; D possibly corresponds to TRBD1 (5 bases). Deletions cut 3 bases from V and 0 bases from J, with 13 bases between. The V gene's germline CDR1 is SGHDT and CDR2 YYEEEE. The CDR3 extends over 16 amino acids.